This T cell receptor (beta chain) was sequenced during a study of shared clonotypes between healthy human individuals. Study details: The study drew on a couple of women and three men aged 18 to 49 as donors.

Once extracted for a subset, genomic DNA was divided evenly among several immunoSEQ plates. Sequenced by immunoSEQ multiplex PCR; TCRdb stores in-frame clones only, minus some. The sample gives about 1.1 million clones, around 78% of which show up once; approximately 0.5% is in the top ten. Study-wide findings and caveats: With few donors, the genetic and exposure-history diversity represented was limited.

Concerning this clone itself: What it binds is not known.

V shed 4 bases and J shed 5 bases, with 18 bases lying between them. Germline loops: CDR1 LNHDA, CDR2 SQIVND (reference sequence). The CDR3 extends over 15 amino acids. The sequenced sample consisted of memory CD4+ T cells from PBMCs. Subset defined: CD45RA-negative fraction. The chain joins TRBV19 to TRBJ2-7; D perhaps matches TRBD2 (6 bases). This TCR was recovered from a man aged 18 to 29 in good health. Some clones in this sample may be carry-over from other donors' samples. Written as DNA, the CDR3 is TGTGCCAGTAGTACAACCGGGACTCCAGGAGACGAGCAGTACTTC. This encodes CASSTTGTPGDEQYF.